Listed here are 14 T cell receptor beta chains from one sample, sequenced in a study of T cell responses to AZD1222 COVID-19 vaccine. TCRdb's table, derived via immunoSEQ multiplex PCR, lists solely in-frame clones and lacks some. The repertoire includes about 140,000 clones, roughly 93% of them detected once, and more than 10% sits in the top ten. The material sequenced was peripheral blood, taken after recovery from COVID-19. The source of these receptors is an adult who had recovered from COVID-19.

The chain is built from TRBV5-1 and TRBJ2-1; TRBD1 matches at 8 bases. This CDR3 region has 15 residues. Germline V CDR1 and CDR2: SGHRS, YFSETQ. Unmatched junction bases numbered 7, after V lost 4 bases and J lost 4 bases. The chain's CDR3 is CASSVGQGAYNEQFF. The CDR3 coding sequence is TGCGCCAGCAGCGTAGGACAGGGAGCTTACAATGAGCAGTTCTTC.

The chain links TRBV12-3 or TRBV12-4 to TRBJ2-3; no reliable D call. The germline V and J ends were trimmed by 3 bases and 6 bases, with 7 bases remaining between them. The CDR3 sequence is 12 residues long. CDR3 coding DNA: TGTGCCAGCAGTTTTGTGGTGGATACGCAGTATTTT. This gives the protein CASSFVVDTQYF.

This sequence joins TRBV28 and TRBJ1-1, with 9 bases lining up with TRBD1. J lost 1 base, V lost 6 bases, and 6 bases had no gene match. Germline V gene sequence: CDR1 MDHEN, CDR2 SYDVKM. The CDR3 extends over 15 amino acids. DNA of the CDR3: TGTGCCAGCAGGGGGACAGGGAGGAGGAACACTGAAGCTTTCTTT. Encoded protein: CASRGTGRRNTEAFF.

The rearrangement links TRBV7-9 to TRBJ2-1, with D uncertain. Deletions cut 5 bases from V and 2 bases from J, with 10 bases between. Germline lookup yields CDR1 SEHNR and CDR2 FQNEAQ (reference sequence). The CDR3 is made up of 14 amino acids. The CDR3 DNA follows: TGTGCCAGCAGCCGGACCACTACCTACAATGAGCAGTTCTTC. Protein sequence: CASSRTTTYNEQFF.

CDR3 nucleotide sequence: TGTGCCAGCAGCTTAGACGGGGGCAACTATGGCTACACCTTC. This sequence encodes CASSLDGGNYGYTF. The rearrangement uses TRBV7-2 and TRBJ1-2; TRBD1 is a possible D gene (6 bases). Germline V gene data show CDR1 as SGHTA and CDR2 as FQGNSA. The CDR3 is 14 residues long. Trimming took off 1 base at V and 2 bases at J, with 8 bases between the two ends. Using reference TRBV7-2 and TRBJ1-2 for the parts outside the CDR3, the full variable domain is GAGVSQSPSNKVTEKGKDVELRCDPISGHTALYWYRQSLGQGLEFLIYFQGNSAPDKSGLPSDRFSAERTGGSVSTLTIQRTQQEDSAVYLCASSLDGGNYGYTFGSGTRLTVV.

This sequence joins TRBV10-3 and TRBJ1-1, with D possibly TRBD1 on 5 matching bases. The V and J ends lost 2 bases and 0 bases respectively, with 7 bases between them. The CDR3 covers 14 residues. Germline values: CDR1 ENHRY, CDR2 SYGVKD. CDR3 in DNA: TGTGCCATCAGTGAGCCCAGGGTGAACACTGAAGCTTTCTTT. Protein sequence: CAISEPRVNTEAFF.

The chain has TRBV6-2 or TRBV6-3 and TRBJ2-7; D is ambiguous. The CDR3 consists of 11 residues. Per germline, CDR1 MNHEY and CDR2 SVGEGT. V was pared by 6 bases and J by 0 bases, with 3 bases between. The CDR3 is CASSRSYEQYF. The CDR3 DNA reads as TGTGCCAGCAGCCGCTCCTACGAGCAGTACTTC.

The chain combines TRBV29-1 with TRBJ1-1; the D gene is possibly TRBD1 (6 bases). Germline V gene sequence: CDR1 SQVTM, CDR2 ANQGSEA. This CDR3 spans 12 amino acids. Trimming shortened V by 2 bases and J by 10 bases, and 14 bases separated the two germline ends. CDR3 nucleotides: TGCAGCGTTGAATCCGACAGGTCGGGAGCTTTCTTT. Its translation: CSVESDRSGAFF.

The table lists this clone with a count of one. The rearrangement links TRBV19 to TRBJ1-5; D ambiguous. The CDR3 covers 14 residues. Trimming took off 5 bases at V and 3 bases at J, with 11 bases between the two ends. CDR1 and CDR2 (germline): LNHDA, SQIVND (reference sequence). This CDR3 reads CASSYKAHNQPQHF. CDR3 DNA sequence: TGTGCCAGTAGTTATAAGGCCCACAATCAGCCCCAGCATTTT.

The V call is TRBV2, the J call TRBJ1-5; D not certain. Germline lookup yields CDR1 SNHLY and CDR2 FYNNEI. This CDR3 is built from 15 residues. Trimming took 10 bases from V and 7 from J, leaving 23 bases between them. CDR3 coding DNA: TGTGCCACCGGTGGAGGGAGTGGGGTCGGGCAGCCCCAGCATTTT. It is translated as CATGGGSGVGQPQHF.

This chain links TRBV3-1 (or the pseudogene TRBV3-2) with TRBJ2-3; D is ambiguous. The germline V and J ends were trimmed by 0 bases and 8 bases, with 9 bases remaining between them. The CDR3 sequence is 13 residues long. Germline CDR1 and CDR2: LGHDT and YNNKEL (reference sequence). DNA of the CDR3: TGTGCCAGCAGCCAAGAAGGACCGCGTACGCAGTATTTT. It codes for CASSQEGPRTQYF.

This clone showed up just once. Additional DNA sequences in this sample encode the identical CDR3. The CDR3 loop is CASSFGGPSYEQYF. The CDR3 coding sequence is TGTGCCAGCAGTTTCGGGGGGCCCTCCTACGAGCAGTACTTC. The chain carries TRBV27 and TRBJ2-7; TRBD2 might be the D (7 bases). The germline V and J ends were trimmed by 3 bases and 0 bases, with 9 bases remaining between them. CDR3 length: 14 residues. Germline CDR1 MNHEY, CDR2 SMNVEV (reference sequence).

The chain carries TRBV28 and TRBJ2-3; D might be TRBD2 (7 bases). V was shortened by 7 bases and J by 5 bases, with 19 bases between the two germline ends. The CDR3 is made up of 15 amino acids. Germline values: CDR1 MDHEN, CDR2 SYDVKM. In nucleotides, the CDR3 is TGTGCCAGCACCTTTGGGGGGGCGAGGTTAGATACGCAGTATTTT. Translation gives CASTFGGARLDTQYF.

This clone has only one observation. This chain links TRBV3-1 (or the pseudogene TRBV3-2) with TRBJ1-2; D might be TRBD1 (5 bases). There are 13 residues in the CDR3. From germline, CDR1 is LGHDT and CDR2 YNNKEL (reference sequence). Trimming took off 3 bases at V and 3 bases at J, with 8 bases between the two ends. CDR3 in amino acids: CASSHGGYYGYTF. The DNA for the CDR3 is TGTGCCAGCAGCCATGGGGGGTACTATGGCTACACCTTC.